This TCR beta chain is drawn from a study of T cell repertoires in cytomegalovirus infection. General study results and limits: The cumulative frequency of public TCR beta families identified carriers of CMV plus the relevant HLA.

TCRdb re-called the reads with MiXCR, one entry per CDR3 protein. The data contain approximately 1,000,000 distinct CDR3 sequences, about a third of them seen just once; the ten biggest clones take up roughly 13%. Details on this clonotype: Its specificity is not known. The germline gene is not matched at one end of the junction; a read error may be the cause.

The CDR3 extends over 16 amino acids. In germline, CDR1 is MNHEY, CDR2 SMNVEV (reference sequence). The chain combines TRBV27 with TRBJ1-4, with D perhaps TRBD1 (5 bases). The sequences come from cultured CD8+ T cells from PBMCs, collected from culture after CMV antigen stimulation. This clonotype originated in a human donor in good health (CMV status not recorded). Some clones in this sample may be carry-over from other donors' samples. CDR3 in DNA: TGTGCCGGCAGTTTTGGTTGGGGGGATGCTAATGAAAAACTGTTTTTT. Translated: CAGSFGWGDANEKLFF.